This T cell receptor (beta chain) was observed in a study of graft-versus-host responses after intestinal transplantation. The CDR3 extends over 15 amino acids. Germline lookup yields CDR1 SGDLS and CDR2 YYNGEE. V was trimmed by 0 bases and J by 1 base, leaving 10 bases between them. The method was immunoSEQ multiplex PCR; TCRdb's version includes in-frame clones alone and lacks a portion of them. The sample holds 85,000 to 95,000 clones, 90% to 95% seen once. Comments on this clone: The antigen remains undetermined.

The TCR was taken from a human donor who received an intestinal transplant. This chain links TRBV9 with TRBJ1-1; D is possibly TRBD1 (5 bases). Sample: unstimulated CD8+ T cells sorted from spleen or lymph node cells, taken before intestinal transplant. In DNA, the CDR3 is TGTGCCAGCAGCGTAGGGGGCGGGGGGAACACTGAAGCTTTCTTT. It encodes CASSVGGGGNTEAFF.